This T cell receptor beta chain came from a study of cytomegalovirus exposure and HLA in healthy donors. Whole-study findings and limits: Most TCR sequences were rare, but some public TCRs occurred in many donors. Based on reports, TCR beta sequences accurately predicted HLA-A and HLA-B alleles for most subjects.

The PCR ran on 60 Vbeta and 13 Jbeta primers. This table comes from immunoSEQ multiplex PCR, and its TCRdb copy is limited to in-frame clones, with some not included. Of about 200,000 clones in the sample, 70% to 80% were seen once. In regard to this clone: Its antigen is not identified.

The V gene's germline CDR1 is SGHVS and CDR2 FNYEAQ. V was trimmed by 0 bases and J by 5 bases, leaving 8 bases between them. The CDR3 consists of 14 residues. The chain carries TRBV7-6 and TRBJ2-1; no firm D call. The sample comprised PBMCs. The TCR was taken from a male donor in good health and CMV-seropositive. This CDR3 is CASSLAQTDNEQFF. The DNA for the CDR3 is TGTGCCAGCAGCTTAGCGCAAACTGACAATGAGCAGTTCTTC. The full variable domain, in which reference TRBV7-6 and TRBJ2-1 provide the parts outside the CDR3, is GAGVSQSPRYKVTKRGQDVALRCDPISGHVSLYWYRQALGQGPEFLTYFNYEAQQDKSGLPNDRFSAERPEGSISTLTIQRTEQRDSAMYRCASSLAQTDNEQFFGPGTRLTVL.